The 23 T cell receptor beta chains presented below share a single source sample, sequenced in a study of identical twins. TCRdb passed the 5' RACE reads through MiXCR, listing each CDR3 protein once. The sample has about 150,000 distinct CDR3 sequences, roughly 3.2% seen once. Sequenced input: memory T cells sorted from blood. These receptor sequences come from a man between 18 and 35 years old in good health.

This clonotype was picked up many times. The chain uses TRBV7-8 and TRBJ1-1; TRBD1 agrees at 10 bases. Germline V gives CDR1 SGHVS, CDR2 FQNEAQ. The CDR3 runs to 13 residues. V trimming: 3 bases; J trimming: 8 bases; junction bases outside the gene matches: 3. The CDR3 reads CASSLGQGIEAFF. CDR3 DNA sequence: TGTGCCAGCAGCTTGGGACAGGGGATCGAAGCTTTCTTT.

This clonotype occurred many times. This sequence joins TRBV5-1 and TRBJ2-1; possibly TRBD2 for D (5 bases). The CDR3 is 15 amino acids. The V end was cut by 0 bases, the J end by 1 base, with 8 bases between. Germline CDR1 is SGHRS and CDR2 is YFSETQ. The CDR3 is CASSLARESYNEQFF. The CDR3 nucleotides are TGCGCCAGCAGCTTGGCCCGGGAATCCTACAATGAGCAGTTCTTC.

The sample holds many counts of this clonotype. The genes are TRBV2 and TRBJ2-2, with D possibly TRBD1 on 5 matching bases. The length of the CDR3 is 19 residues. Germline CDR1 and CDR2: SNHLY and FYNNEI. Trimming removed 0 bases from V and 4 bases from J, with 21 bases in between. This CDR3 is CASSEALRKTVFRTGELFF. The CDR3 nucleotides read TGTGCCAGCAGTGAAGCGCTTCGTAAGACAGTCTTTCGCACCGGGGAGCTGTTTTTT. The whole variable domain, filled in from reference TRBV2 and TRBJ2-2, reads EPEVTQTPSHQVTQMGQEVILRCVPISNHLYFYWYRQILGQKVEFLVSFYNNEISEKSEIFDDQFSVERPDGSNFTLKIRSTKLEDSAMYFCASSEALRKTVFRTGELFFGEGSRLTVL.

This clonotype was recorded many times. This chain joins TRBV15 and TRBJ2-5; possibly TRBD2 for D (6 bases). V was shortened by 0 bases and J by 0 bases, with 8 bases between the two germline ends. The CDR3 runs to 15 residues. In germline, CDR1 is LNHNV, CDR2 YYDKDF (reference sequence). The chain's CDR3 is CATSRDRGYQETQYF. Written as DNA, the CDR3 is TGTGCCACCAGCAGAGATCGGGGGTACCAAGAGACCCAGTACTTC.

This clonotype has just a few counts. The rearrangement links TRBV19 to TRBJ2-7, with D perhaps TRBD1 or TRBD2 (5 bases each). The ends were cut back, 9 bases at V and 7 bases at J, with 16 bases in the middle. Per the germline V gene, CDR1 is LNHDA and CDR2 is SQIVND (reference sequence). The CDR3 is made up of 12 amino acids. In nucleotides, the CDR3 is TGTGCCAGCAGGGACCTCTCAGGGGAGCAGTACTTC. Translated, it gives CASRDLSGEQYF.

This clonotype was observed many times. This chain uses TRBV29-1 with TRBJ1-1, with D possibly TRBD1 on 5 matching bases. This CDR3 is built from 11 residues. CDR1 and CDR2 from the germline V gene are SQVTM and ANQGSEA. Trimming cost V 3 bases and J 6 bases, with 8 bases left between them. CDR3 sequence: CSVDSGPEAFF. As DNA, the CDR3 is TGCAGCGTTGACTCGGGGCCTGAAGCTTTCTTT.

This clonotype came up many times. V and J are TRBV7-8 and TRBJ2-2, with 8 bases matching TRBD1. This CDR3 spans 16 amino acids. V shed 1 base, J shed 1 base, and the junction held 2 bases outside the gene matches. Germline V gene sequence: CDR1 SGHVS, CDR2 FQNEAQ. CDR3 loop: CASSLVGTGNTGELFF. The CDR3 DNA is TGTGCCAGCAGCTTAGTTGGGACAGGGAACACCGGGGAGCTGTTTTTT. The full variable domain, in which reference TRBV7-8 and TRBJ2-2 provide the parts outside the CDR3, is GAGVSQSPRYKVAKRGQDVALRCDPISGHVSLFWYQQALGQGPEFLTYFQNEAQLDKSGLPSDRFFAERPEGSVSTLKIQRTQQEDSAVYLCASSLVGTGNTGELFFGEGSRLTVL.

This clonotype was observed at least ten times. The V gene is TRBV5-1, the J gene TRBJ1-5; D not resolved. The V gene lost 0 bases and the J gene lost 0 bases, with 13 bases spanning the gap. Germline CDR1 reads SGHRS; CDR2 reads YFSETQ. There are 17 residues in the CDR3. The CDR3 sequence: CASSLGPLGRSNQPQHF. DNA for the CDR3: TGCGCCAGCAGCTTGGGCCCCCTGGGTCGTAGCAATCAGCCCCAGCATTTT.

In the case of this clonotype: The junction does not match germline at one end; this may be a read error. This chain connects TRBV5-6 to TRBJ1-5, with D uncertain. The V gene's germline CDR1 is SGHDT and CDR2 YYEEEE. This CDR3 is 12 amino acids long. CDR3 sequence (DNA): TGTGCCAGCAGCTTGGACAATCAGCCCCATCATTTT. Protein sequence: CASSLDNQPHHF. Full variable domain (outside the CDR3, taken from reference TRBV5-6 and TRBJ1-5): DAGVTQSPTHLIKTRGQQVTLRCSPKSGHDTVSWYQQALGQGPQFIFQYYEEEERQRGNFPDRFSGHQFPNYSSELNVNALLLGDSALYLCASSLDNQPHHFGDGTRLSIL.

This clonotype was counted ten times or more. The rearrangement links TRBV6-5 to TRBJ2-7; TRBD1 matches at 7 bases. Trimming at V came to 7 bases and at J to 7 bases, leaving 7 bases not matched to a gene. CDR1 is MNHEY, CDR2 SVGAGI, per germline. The CDR3 is 12 amino acids. CDR3 nucleotide sequence: TGTGCCAGCAATAGGGGGCAAGGTGAGCAGTACTTC. It specifies CASNRGQGEQYF.

This clonotype was seen repeatedly, ten times or more. The chain employs TRBV24-1 and TRBJ2-5, with D possibly matching TRBD2 (6 bases). From germline, CDR1 is KGHDR and CDR2 SFDVKD. Trimming left V 3 bases short and J 7 bases short, with 14 bases between. The CDR3 length is 14 residues. The CDR3 spells CATSDMDSGATQYF. The CDR3 DNA reads as TGTGCCACCAGTGATATGGACTCGGGAGCGACCCAGTACTTC.

This clonotype came up a few times. The gene calls are TRBV12-3 or TRBV12-4 and TRBJ1-6; D may be TRBD1 (5 bases). V dropped 5 bases and J dropped 10 bases, with 12 bases sitting between them. This CDR3 region has 13 residues. CDR3 sequence: CASSLLEGSPLHF. The CDR3 DNA follows: TGTGCCAGCAGTCTTCTAGAGGGGTCACCCCTCCACTTT.

This clonotype has a count of ten or more. The chain has TRBV9 and TRBJ2-1; D is unclear. CDR1 SGDLS and CDR2 YYNGEE come from the germline V gene. The CDR3 is 12 residues long. The V end was cut by 0 bases, the J end by 10 bases, with 8 bases between. The CDR3 nucleotides are TGTGCCAGCAGCGTAGTGCGTGGGGAGCAGTTCTTC. Protein product: CASSVVRGEQFF. The full variable domain, in which reference TRBV9 and TRBJ2-1 provide the parts outside the CDR3, is DSGVTQTPKHLITATGQRVTLRCSPRSGDLSVYWYQQSLDQGLQFLIQYYNGEERAKGNILERFSAQQFPDLHSELNLSSLELGDSALYFCASSVVRGEQFFGPGTRLTVL.

A few counts support this clonotype. V usage is TRBV6-4 and J usage is TRBJ2-2, with TRBD1 matching 7 bases. This CDR3 is built from 14 residues. Germline V gene lookup returns CDR1 MRHNA and CDR2 SNTAGT. The ends lost 5 bases at V and 6 bases at J; junction bases unmatched: 6. The CDR3 here is CASSKDRTAGELFF. CDR3 nucleotide sequence: TGTGCCAGCAGTAAGGACAGGACGGCCGGGGAGCTGTTTTTT.

This clonotype was observed many times. This rearrangement joins TRBV12-3 or TRBV12-4 to TRBJ2-2; D tentatively fits TRBD1 or TRBD2 (5 bases each). V shed 8 bases and J shed 7 bases, with 14 bases lying between them. This CDR3 contains 13 residues. CDR3 sequence reads: CASATRDVGELFF. For the CDR3, the DNA is TGTGCCAGCGCCACTCGGGACGTCGGGGAGCTGTTTTTT.

The chain uses TRBV7-7 and TRBJ2-4; no clear D gene. This CDR3 has 18 residues. V lost 2 bases to trimming and J lost 0 bases, with 17 bases between them. The germline V gene has CDR1 SSHAT and CDR2 FNYEAQ (reference sequence). For the CDR3, the DNA is TGTGCCAGCAGCTTAAGTGGTTATCGGGCGGTAGCCAAAAACATTCAGTACTTC. This translates into CASSLSGYRAVAKNIQYF.

This clonotype has at least ten counts. The J gene is TRBJ1-5, the V gene TRBV20-1; 8 bases line up with TRBD1. CDR1 DFQATT and CDR2 SNEGSKA come from the germline V gene (reference sequence). This CDR3 comprises 15 residues. The ends lost 2 bases at V and 2 bases at J; junction bases unmatched: 5. This chain's CDR3 is CSARRRGLGNQPQHF. For the CDR3, the DNA is TGCAGTGCTAGACGCAGGGGGCTAGGCAATCAGCCCCAGCATTTT.

This clonotype was observed a few times. The chain couples TRBV14 to TRBJ2-4; no clear D gene. Per germline, CDR1 SGHDN and CDR2 FVKESK. The germline V and J ends were trimmed by 3 bases and 1 base, with 16 bases remaining between them. The CDR3 has 17 amino acids. In DNA form, the CDR3 reads TGTGCCAGCAGCCACCCGTTGCCCAGCTGGGCCAAAAACATTCAGTACTTC. This sequence encodes CASSHPLPSWAKNIQYF.

Ten or more counts support this clonotype. The chain couples TRBV7-8 to TRBJ2-1, with a possible D match to TRBD2 (6 bases). The CDR3 totals 14 residues. Looked up from germline, CDR1 is SGHVS and CDR2 is FQNEAQ. The germline V and J ends were trimmed by 5 bases and 10 bases, with 18 bases remaining between them. CDR3 loop: CASSPQRVPREQFF. The DNA for the CDR3 is TGTGCCAGCAGCCCCCAGCGGGTCCCTCGGGAGCAGTTCTTC.

J is TRBJ2-7 and V is TRBV7-2; D may be TRBD2 (5 bases). This CDR3 has 13 amino acids. V dropped 5 bases and J dropped 0 bases, with 8 bases sitting between them. CDR1 and CDR2 (germline): SGHTA, FQGNSA. CDR3 amino acids: CASSDYLSYEQYF. The CDR3, as DNA: TGTGCCAGCAGCGACTACCTCTCCTACGAGCAGTACTTC. The full variable domain, its missing parts supplied by reference TRBV7-2 and TRBJ2-7, is GAGVSQSPSNKVTEKGKDVELRCDPISGHTALYWYRQSLGQGLEFLIYFQGNSAPDKSGLPSDRFSAERTGGSVSTLTIQRTQQEDSAVYLCASSDYLSYEQYFGPGTRLTVT.

This clonotype was seen at least ten times. The chain links TRBV5-1 to TRBJ2-4; D is possibly TRBD1 or TRBD2 (7 bases each). V was shortened by 4 bases and J by 9 bases, with 14 bases between the two germline ends. Germline CDR1 reads SGHRS; CDR2 reads YFSETQ. The CDR3 extends over 13 amino acids. The CDR3 nucleotides read TGCGCCAGCAGCCTCACAGGGGAGGGCATTCAGTACTTC. Translating it yields CASSLTGEGIQYF. The full variable domain, its missing parts supplied by reference TRBV5-1 and TRBJ2-4, is KAGVTQTPRYLIKTRGQQVTLSCSPISGHRSVSWYQQTPGQGLQFLFEYFSETQRNKGNFPGRFSGRQFSNSRSEMNVSTLELGDSALYLCASSLTGEGIQYFGAGTRLSVL.

This clonotype showed up many times. The chain uses TRBV2 and TRBJ2-1, with TRBD2 matching 7 bases. This CDR3 is 13 amino acids long. V dropped 9 bases and J dropped 8; count of bases not matched to a gene: 10. CDR1 SNHLY and CDR2 FYNNEI come from the germline V gene. The CDR3 DNA sequence: TGTGCCAGTCGGGCGGGCCGGGGGGATGAGCAGTTCTTC. This sequence encodes CASRAGRGDEQFF.

At least ten counts were recorded for this clonotype. The V and J genes are TRBV2 and TRBJ2-5; 10 bases are shared with TRBD2. V was clipped by 5 bases and J by 2 bases; unmatched bases: 11. The CDR3 runs to 17 residues. The germline gives CDR1 SNHLY, CDR2 FYNNEI. CDR3 residues: CASSHPNGTSVQETQYF. CDR3 nucleotide sequence: TGTGCCAGCAGTCACCCAAATGGGACTAGCGTACAAGAGACCCAGTACTTC.